This entry lists 10 T cell receptor beta chains sequenced from one sample in a study of cytomegalovirus exposure and HLA in healthy donors. A multiplex PCR was run with 60 Vbeta primers and 13 Jbeta primers. Produced via immunoSEQ multiplex PCR; TCRdb's table is partial and in-frame only. The sample carries roughly 200,000 clones, around 77% recorded once. Sequencing input: PBMCs. The source of these receptors is a man aged 30 to 39 in good health and CMV-seronegative.

This clone has just one count. The DNA for the CDR3 is TGTGCCAGCAGCTCGGGAGGCAGGGGATTCTATGGCTACACCTTC. Protein sequence: CASSSGGRGFYGYTF. This chain connects TRBV7-3 to TRBJ1-2, with TRBD1 as a possible D gene (6 bases). Deletions cut 4 bases from V and 4 bases from J, with 16 bases between. Germline loops: CDR1 SGHTA, CDR2 FQGTGA. The CDR3 runs 15 residues.

The chain recombines TRBV5-4 with TRBJ2-1; TRBD2 might be the D (6 bases). Germline V CDR1 and CDR2: SGHNT, YYREEE (reference sequence). V was pared by 4 bases and J by 5 bases, with 13 bases between. The CDR3 spans 14 residues. The CDR3 DNA is TGTGCCAGCAGCCGATGGGACTTCAACAATGAGCAGTTCTTC. This translates into CASSRWDFNNEQFF.

CDR3 sequence reads: CASSVVAQGHGYTF. CDR3 nucleotide sequence: TGTGCCAGCAGCGTAGTCGCCCAGGGGCATGGCTACACCTTC. This rearrangement joins TRBV9 to TRBJ1-2, with a weak D call TRBD1 (6 bases). The CDR3 is made up of 14 amino acids. Germline V gene data show CDR1 as SGDLS and CDR2 as YYNGEE. V was cut by 0 bases and J by 6 bases, with 12 bases left in between.

The genes are TRBV18 and TRBJ2-7; a possible D gene is TRBD2 (5 bases). CDR1 is KGHSH and CDR2 is LQKENI in the germline V gene. The CDR3 is 12 amino acids. V lost 1 base to trimming and J lost 6 bases, with 7 bases between them. The DNA of the CDR3 is TGTGCCAGCTCACCACTACGGGGCGAGCAGTACTTC. Translation: CASSPLRGEQYF. The whole variable domain, remainder taken from reference TRBV18 and TRBJ2-7, is NAGVMQNPRHLVRRRGQEARLRCSPMKGHSHVYWYRQLPEEGLKFMVYLQKENIIDESGMPKERFSAEFPKEGPSILRIQQVVRGDSAAYFCASSPLRGEQYFGPGTRLTVT.

The chain couples TRBV6-6 to TRBJ2-5; 10 bases are a match to TRBD2. Near its end, the DNA agrees better with TRBJ2-7, so the J call may be wrong. The CDR3 contains 15 residues. CDR1 and CDR2 (germline): MNHNY, SVGAGI (reference sequence). The CDR3 DNA is TGTGCCAGCAGTTACCCACTAGCGGGGTCCTACGAGCAGTACTTC. It translates to CASSYPLAGSYEQYF.

This clone appeared a single time. The chain links TRBV11-2 to TRBJ2-5; 9 nucleotides line up with TRBD2. From germline, CDR1 is SGHAT and CDR2 FQNNGV. The CDR3 is 16 residues long. The V gene end was trimmed by 1 base and the J gene end by 5 bases; junction bases not matched to a gene: 8. The CDR3 DNA reads TGTGCCAGCAGCTTAGGCGGTTTCGCGGGAGGGGAGACCCAGTACTTC. Translation: CASSLGGFAGGETQYF.

V gene TRBV25-1 combines with J gene TRBJ2-2; tentative D call: TRBD1 (7 bases). The germline gives CDR1 MGHDK, CDR2 SYGVNS. Trimming removed 6 bases at V and 1 base at J, with 12 bases between. This CDR3 comprises 15 residues. CDR3 in DNA: TGTGCCAGCAGCGGGCAGGGGGGGAACACCGGGGAGCTGTTTTTT. Residues: CASSGQGGNTGELFF.

The V and J genes are TRBV6-1 and TRBJ1-5, with D maybe TRBD1 (6 bases). Trimming shortened V by 6 bases and J by 1 base, and 10 bases separated the two germline ends. There are 14 residues in the CDR3. CDR1 MNHNS and CDR2 SASEGT come from the germline V gene. In DNA form, the CDR3 reads TGTGCCAGCAGGACACAGGGAAGCAATCAGCCCCAGCATTTT. This gives the protein CASRTQGSNQPQHF.

V usage is TRBV2 and J usage is TRBJ2-3; 9 bases are shared with TRBD2. The CDR3 sequence is 17 residues long. V lost 4 bases and J lost 4; bases outside the gene matches: 12. The germline CDR1 and CDR2 sequences are SNHLY and FYNNEI. CDR3 residues: CASSARVAGVRPDTQYF. The CDR3 bases are TGTGCCAGCAGTGCAAGGGTAGCGGGAGTACGGCCAGATACGCAGTATTTT. The whole variable domain, remainder taken from reference TRBV2 and TRBJ2-3, is EPEVTQTPSHQVTQMGQEVILRCVPISNHLYFYWYRQILGQKVEFLVSFYNNEISEKSEIFDDQFSVERPDGSNFTLKIRSTKLEDSAMYFCASSARVAGVRPDTQYFGPGTRLTVL.

This sequence joins TRBV5-1 and TRBJ2-7; 7 bases are a match to TRBD1. The CDR3 length is 15 residues. CDR1 is SGHRS and CDR2 is YFSETQ in the germline V gene. Losses at the gene ends were 4 bases for V and 6 bases for J; bases not matched to a gene: 13. CDR3 sequence reads: CASSPHGTASTEQYF. The CDR3 DNA is TGCGCCAGCAGCCCCCATGGGACAGCTAGTACCGAGCAGTACTTC. The full variable domain, with the rest looked up from reference TRBV5-1 and TRBJ2-7, is KAGVTQTPRYLIKTRGQQVTLSCSPISGHRSVSWYQQTPGQGLQFLFEYFSETQRNKGNFPGRFSGRQFSNSRSEMNVSTLELGDSALYLCASSPHGTASTEQYFGPGTRLTVT.